This note documents a single TCR beta chain sequence. This specimen belongs to a study of OX40 agonist ivuxolimab in advanced cancers. The wider study: Enrolled patients in dose escalation had cancers that were hepatocellular carcinoma, melanoma, renal cell or head and neck cancer. Partial responses were achieved by three patients, of whom one had hepatocellular carcinoma and two had cutaneous melanoma.

Peripheral blood came from all dose cohorts at three timepoints. The assay was immunoSEQ multiplex PCR, and TCRdb's table has in-frame clones only and misses some. The table records tens of thousands of clones, 92% of them present only once. CDR1 SEHNR and CDR2 FQNEAQ come from the germline V gene (reference sequence). This CDR3 comprises 11 residues. The V end lost 6 bases, the J end lost 6 bases, and 9 bases lay between the germline ends. The chain recombines TRBV7-9 with TRBJ2-7; perhaps D is TRBD1 or TRBD2 (6 bases each). The receptor's source is an adult with an advanced solid tumor such as melanoma, head and neck, liver or kidney cancer. The specimen comprised CD4+ or CD8+ T cells sorted from blood, sampled in a trial of the OX40 agonist ivuxolimab. The CDR3 DNA sequence: TGTGCCAGCAGTTGGGGGGCCGAGCAGTACTTC. Its translation is CASSWGAEQYF.